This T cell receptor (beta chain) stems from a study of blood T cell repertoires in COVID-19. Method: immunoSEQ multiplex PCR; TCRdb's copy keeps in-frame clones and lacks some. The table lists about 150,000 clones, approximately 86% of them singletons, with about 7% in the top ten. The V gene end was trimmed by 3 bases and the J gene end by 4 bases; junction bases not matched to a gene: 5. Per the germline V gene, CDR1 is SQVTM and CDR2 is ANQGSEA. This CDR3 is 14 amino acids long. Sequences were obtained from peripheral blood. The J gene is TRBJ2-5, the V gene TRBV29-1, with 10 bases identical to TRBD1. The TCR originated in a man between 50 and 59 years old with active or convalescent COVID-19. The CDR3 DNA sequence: TGCAGCGTTGAGGACAGGGGGGTAGGAGAGACCCAGTACTTC. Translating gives CSVEDRGVGETQYF.